This TCR beta chain was recorded in a study of monozygotic twins with inflammatory bowel disease. TCRdb reanalyzed the 5' RACE reads, giving one entry per CDR3 protein sequence and no DNA. The table lists about 160,000 distinct CDR3 sequences. The CDR3 covers 15 residues. CDR1 is KGHDR and CDR2 is SFDVKD in the germline V gene. Concerning this clonotype: The antigen remains undetermined.

Study-level points and caveats: People with IBD had fewer clonotypes in common with others than healthy twins did, especially with disease activity.

The chain combines TRBV24-1 with TRBJ2-5; TCRdb returns TRBD1, unconfirmable since there is no DNA. The specimen sequenced was blood. The clonotype was recovered from a human donor with ulcerative colitis or Crohn's disease, or a healthy co-twin of an affected twin (not recorded which). CDR3 amino acids: CATSDARQGQETQYF.